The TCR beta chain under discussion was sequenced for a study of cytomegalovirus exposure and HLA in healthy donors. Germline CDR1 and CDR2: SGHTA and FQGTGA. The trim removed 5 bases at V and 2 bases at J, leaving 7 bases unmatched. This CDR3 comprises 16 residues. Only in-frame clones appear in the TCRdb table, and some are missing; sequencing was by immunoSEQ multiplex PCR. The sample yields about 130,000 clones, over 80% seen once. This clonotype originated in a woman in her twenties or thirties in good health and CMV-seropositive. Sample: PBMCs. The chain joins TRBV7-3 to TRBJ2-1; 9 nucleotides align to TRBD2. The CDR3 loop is CASSARSGRPYNEQFF. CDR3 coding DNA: TGTGCCAGCAGCGCAAGGAGCGGGAGGCCCTACAATGAGCAGTTCTTC. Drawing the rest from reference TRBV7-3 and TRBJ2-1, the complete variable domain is GAGVSQTPSNKVTEKGKYVELRCDPISGHTALYWYRQSLGQGPEFLIYFQGTGAADDSGLPNDRFFAVRPEGSVSTLKIQRTERGDSAVYLCASSARSGRPYNEQFFGPGTRLTVL.